Reported below is one T cell receptor beta chain. The antigen remains unidentified. The V gene lost 3 bases and the J gene lost 1 base, with 19 bases spanning the gap. Germline V gives CDR1 SGDLS, CDR2 YYNGEE. The CDR3 has 18 residues. The data derive from a study of shared clonotypes between healthy human individuals. Study-wide results and limits: A generally larger estimated richness was seen in naive subsets than in memory subsets.

Sequenced by immunoSEQ multiplex PCR; TCRdb stores in-frame clones only, minus some. The table has 2 million to 3 million clones, under 95% seen once. This sequence was found in a man between 18 and 35 years old in good health. Some clones in this sample may be carry-over from other donors' samples. Sequenced input: naive CD4+ T cells from PBMCs. The subset here: CD45RA+ positively selected. V is TRBV9 and J is TRBJ2-2, with a tentative D call TRBD2 (5 bases). In DNA, the CDR3 is TGTGCCAGCAGCGAGCCCGTTTCGGCTAGCCTGAACACCGGGGAGCTGTTTTTT. This encodes CASSEPVSASLNTGELFF.